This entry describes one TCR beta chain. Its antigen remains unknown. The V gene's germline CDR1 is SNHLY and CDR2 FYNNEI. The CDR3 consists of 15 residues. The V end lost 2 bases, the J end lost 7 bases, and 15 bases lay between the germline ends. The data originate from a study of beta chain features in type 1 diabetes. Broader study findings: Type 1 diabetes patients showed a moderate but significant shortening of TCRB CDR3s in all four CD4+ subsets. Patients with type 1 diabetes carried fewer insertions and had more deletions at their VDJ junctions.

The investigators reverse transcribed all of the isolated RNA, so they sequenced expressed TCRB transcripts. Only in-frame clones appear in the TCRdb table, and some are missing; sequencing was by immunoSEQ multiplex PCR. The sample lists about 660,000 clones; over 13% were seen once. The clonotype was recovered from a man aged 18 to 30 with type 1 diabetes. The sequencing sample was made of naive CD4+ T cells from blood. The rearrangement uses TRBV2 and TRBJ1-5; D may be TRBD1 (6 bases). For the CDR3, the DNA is TGTGCCAGCAGTGAACGGACGACAGGTTCGCAGCCCCAGCATTTT. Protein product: CASSERTTGSQPQHF. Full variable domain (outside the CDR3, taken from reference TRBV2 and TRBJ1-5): EPEVTQTPSHQVTQMGQEVILRCVPISNHLYFYWYRQILGQKVEFLVSFYNNEISEKSEIFDDQFSVERPDGSNFTLKIRSTKLEDSAMYFCASSERTTGSQPQHFGDGTRLSIL.